The 8 T cell receptor beta chains presented below share a single source sample, sequenced in a study of cytomegalovirus exposure and HLA in healthy donors. PCR involved 60 Vbeta and 13 Jbeta primers. Assay used: immunoSEQ multiplex PCR; TCRdb lists only in-frame clones, some missing. Its table records about 51,000 clones. Sequencing input: PBMCs. The receptor source for this set is a man aged 40-55 years in good health and CMV-seropositive.

The V and J genes are TRBV10-3 and TRBJ2-5; 9 bases are shared with TRBD2. Germline CDR1 is ENHRY and CDR2 is SYGVKD. The CDR3 is 13 residues long. V shed 6 bases and J 1 base; nucleotides not matched to a gene: 0. CDR3 amino acids: CAIRGLAQETQYF. CDR3 nucleotide sequence: TGTGCCATCAGGGGACTAGCCCAAGAGACCCAGTACTTC.

The V gene is TRBV6-4, the J gene TRBJ2-1, with 13 bases matching TRBD2. The CDR3 spans 13 residues. Losses at the gene ends were 5 bases for V and 13 bases for J; bases not matched to a gene: 5. The germline V gene has CDR1 MRHNA and CDR2 SNTAGT. The CDR3 spells CASSQTSGRPQFF. The DNA of the CDR3 is TGTGCCAGCAGTCAGACTAGCGGGAGGCCCCAGTTCTTC.

Concerning this clone itself: At one end, the junction sequence differs from germline, possibly due to a read error. This sample includes further DNA sequences coding for the same CDR3. This chain links TRBV14 with TRBJ2-5; 8 bases line up with TRBD1. Germline CDR1 is SGHDN and CDR2 is FVKESK. The CDR3 sequence is 18 residues long. CDR3 DNA sequence: TGTGCCAGCAGCCAAGAAACAAAAAGGACAGGGATTCAAGAAACCCAGTACTTC. Translation gives CASSQETKRTGIQETQYF.

As regards this clone: Its ends do not fully match the called genes, so a read error is possible. Within the sample, other DNA sequences also encode this same CDR3. The chain has TRBV7-7 and TRBJ2-3, with 8 positions matching TRBD2. CDR3 length: 15 amino acids. The V gene's germline CDR1 is SSHAT and CDR2 FNYEAQ (reference sequence). DNA of the CDR3: TGTGCTAGCAGCTTAGGAGCGGGGGGCACAGATACGCAGTATTTT. Translated, it gives CASSLGAGGTDTQYF.

This chain uses TRBV6-5 with TRBJ1-1, with D unresolved. There are 13 residues in the CDR3. Germline loops: CDR1 MNHEY, CDR2 SVGAGI. V was trimmed by 3 bases and J by 4 bases, leaving 9 bases between them. This chain's CDR3 is CASSYLRGTEAFF. As DNA, the CDR3 is TGTGCCAGCAGTTATTTACGAGGCACTGAAGCTTTCTTT.

The genes are TRBV15 and TRBJ2-1; TRBD2 agrees at 7 bases. The CDR3 runs 14 residues. Trimming cost V 9 bases and J 7 bases; bases outside gene matches: 12. Germline lookup yields CDR1 LNHNV and CDR2 YYDKDF (reference sequence). The CDR3 DNA is TGTGCCACGGCATCGGGACTAACGTCTAATGAGCAGTTCTTC. It is translated as CATASGLTSNEQFF.

The DNA of the CDR3 is TGCAGCGTCCGACAGGGAGAGACCCAGTACTTC. This codes for CSVRQGETQYF. This chain connects TRBV29-1 to TRBJ2-5; 7 positions match TRBD1. The germline V gene has CDR1 SQVTM and CDR2 ANQGSEA. V shed 6 bases, J shed 4 bases, and the junction held 2 bases outside the gene matches. This CDR3 comprises 11 residues.

V gene TRBV5-1 combines with J gene TRBJ2-3; 7 bases fit TRBD2. The CDR3 extends over 16 amino acids. The germline V gene encodes CDR1 SGHRS and CDR2 YFSETQ. The V gene end was trimmed by 0 bases and the J gene end by 5 bases; junction bases not matched to a gene: 9. CDR3 sequence: CASSLVWSGAEDTQYF. DNA for the CDR3: TGCGCCAGCAGCTTGGTATGGAGCGGGGCAGAAGATACGCAGTATTTT.